The 4 T cell receptor beta chains below all came from one sample that was sequenced in a study of blood T cell repertoires in COVID-19. Assay: immunoSEQ multiplex PCR; the TCRdb copy retains only in-frame clones and omits some. The table has about 70,000 clones, roughly 90% seen once. Sequencing was performed on peripheral blood. These receptors were obtained from a man aged 50-59 years with acute or convalescent COVID-19.

The rearrangement joins TRBV9 to TRBJ2-1; D gene ambiguous. The germline V gene encodes CDR1 SGDLS and CDR2 YYNGEE. The CDR3 runs to 17 residues. Trimming pared 2 bases from V and 2 bases from J, leaving 17 bases between. The chain's CDR3 is CASSVGSVRSPYNEQFF. The CDR3 DNA sequence: TGTGCCAGCAGCGTTGGCTCGGTTCGGAGTCCCTACAATGAGCAGTTCTTC.

The chain combines TRBV5-1 with TRBJ2-3; D is uncertain. CDR3 size: 13 residues. CDR1 and CDR2 (germline): SGHRS, YFSETQ. V was clipped by 0 bases and J by 10 bases, with 12 bases between them. The CDR3 DNA sequence: TGCGCCAGCAGCTTGGAATCCACGAGTCCGCAGTATTTT. It is translated as CASSLESTSPQYF.

The rearrangement joins TRBV5-4 to TRBJ1-3; TRBD1 matches 10 bases. After removal of 4 bases from V and 11 bases from J, the junction contained 6 bases not matched to a gene. The CDR3 runs to 13 residues. Germline loops: CDR1 SGHNT, CDR2 YYREEE (reference sequence). The CDR3 here is CASSAAGTGAIYF. DNA of the CDR3: TGTGCCAGCAGCGCCGCCGGGACAGGGGCCATATATTTT.

The chain joins TRBV5-4 to TRBJ2-4; 8 bases line up with TRBD1. The V gene end was trimmed by 0 bases and the J gene end by 2 bases; junction bases not matched to a gene: 4. Per the germline V gene, CDR1 is SGHNT and CDR2 is YYREEE (reference sequence). The CDR3 is 16 residues long. The CDR3 DNA reads TGTGCCAGCAGCTTGGGGCAGGGGGCGACCAAAAACATTCAGTACTTC. It yields the protein CASSLGQGATKNIQYF.